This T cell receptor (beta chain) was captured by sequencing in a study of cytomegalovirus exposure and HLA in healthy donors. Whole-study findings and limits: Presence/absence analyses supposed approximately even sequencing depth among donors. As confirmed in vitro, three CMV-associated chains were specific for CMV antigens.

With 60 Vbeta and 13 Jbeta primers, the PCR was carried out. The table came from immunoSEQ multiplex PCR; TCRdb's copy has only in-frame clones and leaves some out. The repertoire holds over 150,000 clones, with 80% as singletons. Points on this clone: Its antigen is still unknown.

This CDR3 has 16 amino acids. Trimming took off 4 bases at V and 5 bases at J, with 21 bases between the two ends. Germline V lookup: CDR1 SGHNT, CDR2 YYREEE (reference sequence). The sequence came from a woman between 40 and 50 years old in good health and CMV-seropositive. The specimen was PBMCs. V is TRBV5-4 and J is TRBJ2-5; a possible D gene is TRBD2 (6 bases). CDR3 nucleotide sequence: TGTGCCAGCAGCCTGGAATCCGGGACTCCTCGCGAGACCCAGTACTTC. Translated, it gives CASSLESGTPRETQYF. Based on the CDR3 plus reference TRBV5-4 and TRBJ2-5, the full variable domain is ETGVTQSPTHLIKTRGQQVTLRCSSQSGHNTVSWYQQALGQGPQFIFQYYREEENGRGNFPPRFSGLQFPNYSSELNVNALELDDSALYLCASSLESGTPRETQYFGPGTRLLVL.